The T cell receptor beta chain under discussion was sequenced for a study of blood T cell repertoires in COVID-19 (dated by TCRdb to 2020 to 2022). Study-wide context: The collaborator samples originated in the United States, Italy and Spain and spanned the acute and convalescent phases of COVID-19. The material from the prospective study consisted of cDNA or gDNA derived from T cells, B-cell-depleted T cells, or PBMCs. The dataset comprised deeply sampled blood TCRbeta repertoires from subjects exposed to, actively infected with, or recovered from COVID-19. The repertoires were made available in a free public database intended to serve as a resource for research on the immune response to SARS-CoV-2. Samples were obtained from the ongoing ImmuneRACE study (first 160 participants) and from some 1,200 subjects provided by 6 global collaborators. Nearly every sample came with metadata listing a de-identified subject ID, COVID-19 status, age in years and sex. HLA class I and class II types, where available, came from metadata supplied by the sample provider rather than from assay-based typing.

On this clone itself: It has no known antigen specificity. Within one base of it there is no much larger clone, and no base qualities were kept.

The CDR3, cysteine through phenylalanine, is 14 amino acids long. Only the CDR3 part of the read is kept: 42 bases, read in frame from the first base. For this chain, trimming is 3 bases at the V end and 5 bases at the J end, and the number of junction bases without a gene match is 4. CDR1 KGHSH and CDR2 LQKENI are derived from the germline V gene. The immunoSEQ Assay, a bias-controlled multiplex PCR, was used to amplify TCRbeta CDR3 regions from genomic DNA. The source study handled its data this way. Nucleated cell counts per sample were estimated from amplification of reference gene primers within the assay. To quantify the absolute abundance of each unique TCRbeta CDR3 rearrangement, sequence reads were collapsed and filtered. For each sample, productive Simpson clonality was calculated as the square root of Simpson's diversity index across productive rearrangements. Entries here come from immuneACCESS through TCRdb and include only in-frame sequences with V and J called. Some clones fail to appear in such tables; in the studies checked, an unresolved V gene covers under half of the shortfall, and the cause of the remainder is unknown. V, J and clone size derive from that table, while D and trimming were established from the DNA sequence. This sample gives 150,000 to 170,000 clones in total; approximately 83% of them show up just once. The top ten constitute 9% to 14% of the sample.

One collaborating source in Seattle enrolled patients while the patients were actively infected and followed the patients over time throughout the course of disease. Collaborating institutions collected whole blood in K2EDTA tubes following their own protocols. For TCRbeta analysis, collaborator samples were shipped as frozen whole blood, as isolated PBMCs, or as DNA extracted from either sample type. What the authors observed across the whole study: The quantity of clinical and demographic metadata differed by source and by participant and was supplied without curation.

Sequencing used peripheral blood. The V and J segments used are TRBV18 and TRBJ2-5; 9 central bases correspond to TRBD2. The receptor comes from a woman in her fifties or sixties with COVID-19, enrolled during active disease. CDR3 reads: CASSPGSGGETQYF. The nucleotides read TGTGCCAGCTCACCGGGTAGCGGGGGCGAGACCCAGTACTTC.